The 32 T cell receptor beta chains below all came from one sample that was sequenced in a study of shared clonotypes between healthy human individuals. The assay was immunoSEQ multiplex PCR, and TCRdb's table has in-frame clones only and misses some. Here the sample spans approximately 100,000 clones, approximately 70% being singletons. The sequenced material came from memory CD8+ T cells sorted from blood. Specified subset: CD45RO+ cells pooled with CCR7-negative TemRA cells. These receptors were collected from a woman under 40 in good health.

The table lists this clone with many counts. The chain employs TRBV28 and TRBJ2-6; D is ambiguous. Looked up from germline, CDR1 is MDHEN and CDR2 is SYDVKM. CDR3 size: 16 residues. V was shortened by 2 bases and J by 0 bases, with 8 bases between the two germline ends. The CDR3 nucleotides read TGTGCCAGCAGTTTAGGCGGACCCTCTGGGGCCAACGTCCTGACTTTC. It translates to CASSLGGPSGANVLTF.

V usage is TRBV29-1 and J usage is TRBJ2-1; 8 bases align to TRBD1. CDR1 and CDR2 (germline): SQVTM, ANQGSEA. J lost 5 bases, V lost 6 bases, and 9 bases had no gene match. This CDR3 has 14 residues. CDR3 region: CSVDWTGLDNEQFF. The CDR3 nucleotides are TGCAGCGTGGACTGGACAGGGTTGGACAATGAGCAGTTCTTC.

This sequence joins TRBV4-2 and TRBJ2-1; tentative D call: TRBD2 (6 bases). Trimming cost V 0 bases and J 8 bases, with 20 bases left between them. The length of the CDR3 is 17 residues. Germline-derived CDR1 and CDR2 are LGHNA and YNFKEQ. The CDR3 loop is CASSQDGPSAVSDEQFF. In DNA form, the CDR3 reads TGTGCCAGCAGCCAAGATGGTCCTAGCGCCGTGTCGGATGAGCAGTTCTTC.

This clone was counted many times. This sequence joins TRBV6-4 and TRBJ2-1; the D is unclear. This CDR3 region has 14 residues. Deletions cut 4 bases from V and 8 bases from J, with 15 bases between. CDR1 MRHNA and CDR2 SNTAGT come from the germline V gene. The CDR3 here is CASSASTSSDEQFF. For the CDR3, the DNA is TGTGCCAGCAGTGCCTCCACCAGTTCTGATGAGCAGTTCTTC.

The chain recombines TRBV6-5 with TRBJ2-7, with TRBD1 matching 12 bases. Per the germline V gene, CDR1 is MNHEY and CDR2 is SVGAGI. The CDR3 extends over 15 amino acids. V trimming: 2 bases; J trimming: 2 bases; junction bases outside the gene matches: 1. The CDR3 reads CASSYGTGGPYEQYF. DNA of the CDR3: TGTGCCAGCAGTTACGGGACAGGGGGCCCCTACGAGCAGTACTTC.

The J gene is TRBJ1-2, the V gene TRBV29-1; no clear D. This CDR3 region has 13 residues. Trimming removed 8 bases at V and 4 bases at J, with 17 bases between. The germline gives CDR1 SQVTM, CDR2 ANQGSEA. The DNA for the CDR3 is TGCAGCCCCGACCCACCCTCCATCTATGGCTACACCTTC. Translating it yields CSPDPPSIYGYTF.

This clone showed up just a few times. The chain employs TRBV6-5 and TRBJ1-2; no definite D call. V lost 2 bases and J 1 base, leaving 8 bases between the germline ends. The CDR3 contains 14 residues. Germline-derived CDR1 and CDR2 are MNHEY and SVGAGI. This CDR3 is CASSYGRNNYGYTF. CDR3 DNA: TGTGCCAGCAGTTACGGCAGAAATAACTATGGCTACACCTTC.

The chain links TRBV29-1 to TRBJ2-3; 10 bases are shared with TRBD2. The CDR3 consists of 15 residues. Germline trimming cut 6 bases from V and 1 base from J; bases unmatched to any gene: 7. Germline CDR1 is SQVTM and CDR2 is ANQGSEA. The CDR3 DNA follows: TGCAGCGTACCACCAGCGGGGGGGGGCACAGATACGCAGTATTTT. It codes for CSVPPAGGGTDTQYF.

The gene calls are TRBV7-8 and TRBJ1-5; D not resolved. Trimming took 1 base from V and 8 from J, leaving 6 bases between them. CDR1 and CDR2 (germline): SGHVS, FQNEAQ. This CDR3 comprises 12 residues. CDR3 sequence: CASSLGKKPQHF. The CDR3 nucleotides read TGTGCCAGCAGCTTAGGTAAAAAGCCCCAGCATTTT.

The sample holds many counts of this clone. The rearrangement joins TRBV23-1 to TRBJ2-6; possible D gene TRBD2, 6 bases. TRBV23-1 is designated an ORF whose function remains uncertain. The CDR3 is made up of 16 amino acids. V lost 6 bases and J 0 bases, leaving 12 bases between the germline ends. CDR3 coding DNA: TGCGCCAGCAGAGCCGGGACTGGCTCTGGGGCCAACGTCCTGACTTTC. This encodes CASRAGTGSGANVLTF.

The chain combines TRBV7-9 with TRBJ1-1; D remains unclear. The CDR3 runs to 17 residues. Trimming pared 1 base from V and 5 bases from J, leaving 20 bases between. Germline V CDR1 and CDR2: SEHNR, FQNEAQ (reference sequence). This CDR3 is CASSLVYRPLFKTEAFF. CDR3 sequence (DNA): TGTGCCAGCAGCTTAGTGTACCGACCCCTATTTAAAACTGAAGCTTTCTTT.

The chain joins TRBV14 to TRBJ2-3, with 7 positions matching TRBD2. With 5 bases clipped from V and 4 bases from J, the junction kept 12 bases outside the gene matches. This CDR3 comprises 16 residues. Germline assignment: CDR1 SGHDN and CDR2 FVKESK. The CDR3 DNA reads TGTGCCAGCAGCTATTCTAGCGGTCCCTGGGCAGATACGCAGTATTTT. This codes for CASSYSSGPWADTQYF.

This CDR3 is CASSPDRALVYEQYF. The DNA for the CDR3 is TGTGCCAGCAGCCCGGACAGGGCGCTGGTCTACGAGCAGTACTTC. The chain combines TRBV7-9 with TRBJ2-7; 8 bases line up with TRBD1. The CDR3 has 15 residues. The germline CDR1 and CDR2 sequences are SEHNR and FQNEAQ (reference sequence). V lost 5 bases to trimming and J lost 3 bases; unmatched junction nucleotides: 9.

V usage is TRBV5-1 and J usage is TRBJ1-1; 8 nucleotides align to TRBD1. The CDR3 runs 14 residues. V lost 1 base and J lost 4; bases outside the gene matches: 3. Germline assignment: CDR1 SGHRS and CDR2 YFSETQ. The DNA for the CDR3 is TGCGCCAGCAGCTTGACAGGGGGAGTCACTGAAGCTTTCTTT. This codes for CASSLTGGVTEAFF.

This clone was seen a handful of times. CDR3 loop: CASSSLSGDSYTF. The CDR3, as DNA: TGTGCCAGCAGCTCCCTGTCAGGGGATAGCTACACCTTC. This chain connects TRBV13 to TRBJ1-2, with D tentatively TRBD1 (6 bases). The CDR3 loop spans 13 amino acids. V was pared by 4 bases and J by 9 bases, with 15 bases between. Germline V gene data show CDR1 as PRHDT and CDR2 as FYEKMQ (reference sequence).

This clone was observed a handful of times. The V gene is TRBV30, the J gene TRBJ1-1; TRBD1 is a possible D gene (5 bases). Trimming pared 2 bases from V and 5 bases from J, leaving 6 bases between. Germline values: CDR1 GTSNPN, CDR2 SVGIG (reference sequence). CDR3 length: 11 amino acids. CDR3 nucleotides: TGTGCCTGGAGTTGGGGGACTGAAGCTTTCTTT. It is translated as CAWSWGTEAFF.

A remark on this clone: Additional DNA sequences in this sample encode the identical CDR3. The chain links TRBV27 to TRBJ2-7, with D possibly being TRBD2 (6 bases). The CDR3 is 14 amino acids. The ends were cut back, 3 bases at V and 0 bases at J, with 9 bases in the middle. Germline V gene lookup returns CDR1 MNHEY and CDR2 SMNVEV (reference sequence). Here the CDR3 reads CASSLAGSSYEQYF. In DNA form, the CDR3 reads TGTGCCAGCAGTTTGGCGGGAAGCTCCTACGAGCAGTACTTC.

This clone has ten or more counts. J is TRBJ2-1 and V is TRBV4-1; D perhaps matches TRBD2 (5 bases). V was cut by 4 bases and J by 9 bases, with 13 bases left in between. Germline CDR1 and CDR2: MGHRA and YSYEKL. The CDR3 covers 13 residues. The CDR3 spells CASSLLVRGEQFF. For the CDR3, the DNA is TGCGCCAGCAGCCTTCTAGTTCGGGGTGAGCAGTTCTTC.

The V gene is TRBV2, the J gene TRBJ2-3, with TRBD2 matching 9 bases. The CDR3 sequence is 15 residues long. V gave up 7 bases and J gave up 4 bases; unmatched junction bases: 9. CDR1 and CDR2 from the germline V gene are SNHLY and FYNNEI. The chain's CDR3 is CASNPLAGRADTQYF. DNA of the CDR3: TGTGCCAGCAATCCCCTAGCGGGAAGAGCAGATACGCAGTATTTT.

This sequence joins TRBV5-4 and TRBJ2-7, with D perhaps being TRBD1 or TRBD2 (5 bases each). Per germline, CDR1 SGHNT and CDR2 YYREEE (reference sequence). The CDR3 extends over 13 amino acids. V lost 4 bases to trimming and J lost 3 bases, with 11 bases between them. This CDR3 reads CASSRDEDYEQYF. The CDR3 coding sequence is TGTGCCAGCAGCAGGGACGAAGACTACGAGCAGTACTTC.

CDR3 DNA sequence: TGTGCCAGTAGTATAGATTTGGGACTAGCCGCCAATGAGCAGTTCTTC. It is translated as CASSIDLGLAANEQFF. V and J are TRBV19 and TRBJ2-1; 9 nucleotides align to TRBD2. Per the germline V gene, CDR1 is LNHDA and CDR2 is SQIVND (reference sequence). J gave up 6 bases and V 0 bases, and 6 bases lay outside the gene matches. The CDR3 runs 16 residues.

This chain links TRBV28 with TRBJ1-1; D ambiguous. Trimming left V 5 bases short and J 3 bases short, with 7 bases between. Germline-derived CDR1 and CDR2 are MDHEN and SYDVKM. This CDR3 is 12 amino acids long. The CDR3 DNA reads TGTGCCAGCAGTCCCCGGTACACTGAAGCTTTCTTT. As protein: CASSPRYTEAFF.

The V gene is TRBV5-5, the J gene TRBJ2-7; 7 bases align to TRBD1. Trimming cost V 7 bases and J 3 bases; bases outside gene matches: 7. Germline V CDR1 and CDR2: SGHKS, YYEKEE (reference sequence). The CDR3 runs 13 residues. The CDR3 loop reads CASRGQGVYEQYF. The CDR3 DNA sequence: TGTGCCAGCCGCGGCCAGGGGGTCTACGAGCAGTACTTC.

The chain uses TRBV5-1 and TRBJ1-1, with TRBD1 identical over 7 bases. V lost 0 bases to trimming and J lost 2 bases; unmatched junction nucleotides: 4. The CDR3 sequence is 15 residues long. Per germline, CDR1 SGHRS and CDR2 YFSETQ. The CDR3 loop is CASSLGGGPNTEAFF. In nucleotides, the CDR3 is TGCGCCAGCAGCTTGGGAGGGGGCCCCAACACTGAAGCTTTCTTT.

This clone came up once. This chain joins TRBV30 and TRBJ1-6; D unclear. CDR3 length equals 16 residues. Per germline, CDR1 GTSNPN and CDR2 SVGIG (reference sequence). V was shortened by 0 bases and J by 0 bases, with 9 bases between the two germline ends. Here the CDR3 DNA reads TGTGCCTGGAGTGTACGAGGGAGCTCCTATAATTCACCCCTCCACTTT. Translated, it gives CAWSVRGSSYNSPLHF.

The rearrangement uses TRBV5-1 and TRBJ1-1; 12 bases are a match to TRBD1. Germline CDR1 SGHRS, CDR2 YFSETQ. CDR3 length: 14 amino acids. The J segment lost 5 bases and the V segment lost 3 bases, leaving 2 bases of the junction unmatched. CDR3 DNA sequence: TGCGCCAGCAGCTGGGACAGGGGGCGAACTGAAGCTTTCTTT. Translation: CASSWDRGRTEAFF. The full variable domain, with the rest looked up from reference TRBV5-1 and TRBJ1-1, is KAGVTQTPRYLIKTRGQQVTLSCSPISGHRSVSWYQQTPGQGLQFLFEYFSETQRNKGNFPGRFSGRQFSNSRSEMNVSTLELGDSALYLCASSWDRGRTEAFFGQGTRLTVV.

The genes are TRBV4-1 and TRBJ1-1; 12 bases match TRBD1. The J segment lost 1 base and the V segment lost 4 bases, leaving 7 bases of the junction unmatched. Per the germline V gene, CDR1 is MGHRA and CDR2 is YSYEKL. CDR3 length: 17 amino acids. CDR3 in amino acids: CASSPRDRGLQNTEAFF. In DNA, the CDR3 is TGCGCCAGCAGCCCCCGGGACAGGGGGCTTCAGAACACTGAAGCTTTCTTT.

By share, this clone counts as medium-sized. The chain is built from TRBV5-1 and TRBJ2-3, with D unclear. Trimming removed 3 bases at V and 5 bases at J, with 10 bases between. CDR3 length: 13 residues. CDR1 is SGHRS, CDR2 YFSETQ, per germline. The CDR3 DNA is TGCGCCAGCAGCTCTGAAACGGGAGATACGCAGTATTTT. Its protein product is CASSSETGDTQYF.

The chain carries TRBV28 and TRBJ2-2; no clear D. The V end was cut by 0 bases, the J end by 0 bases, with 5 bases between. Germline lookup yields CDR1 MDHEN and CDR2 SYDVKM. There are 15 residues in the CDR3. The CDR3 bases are TGTGCCAGCAGTTTATGGTCCACGAACACCGGGGAGCTGTTTTTT. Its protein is CASSLWSTNTGELFF.

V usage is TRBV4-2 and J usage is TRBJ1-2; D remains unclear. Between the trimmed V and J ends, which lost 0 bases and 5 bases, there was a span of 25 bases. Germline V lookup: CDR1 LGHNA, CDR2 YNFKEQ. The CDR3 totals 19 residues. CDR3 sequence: CASSQDQIRVEGPHYGYTF. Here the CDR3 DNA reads TGTGCCAGCAGCCAAGATCAGATCCGGGTGGAGGGCCCCCATTATGGCTACACCTTC.

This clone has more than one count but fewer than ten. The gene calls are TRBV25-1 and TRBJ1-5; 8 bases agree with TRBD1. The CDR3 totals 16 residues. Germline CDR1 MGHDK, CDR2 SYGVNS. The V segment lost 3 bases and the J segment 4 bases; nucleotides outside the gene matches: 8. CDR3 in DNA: TGTGCCAGCAGTGATCAGACAGGGGACCTAAATCAGCCCCAGCATTTT. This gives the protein CASSDQTGDLNQPQHF. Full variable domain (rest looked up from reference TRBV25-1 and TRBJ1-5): EADIYQTPRYLVIGTGKKITLECSQTMGHDKMYWYQQDPGMELHLIHYSYGVNSTEKGDLSSESTVSRIRTEHFPLTLESARPSHTSQYLCASSDQTGDLNQPQHFGDGTRLSIL.

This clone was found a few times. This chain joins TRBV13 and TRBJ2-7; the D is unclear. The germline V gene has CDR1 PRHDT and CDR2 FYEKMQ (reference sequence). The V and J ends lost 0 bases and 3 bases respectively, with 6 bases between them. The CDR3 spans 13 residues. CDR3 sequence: CASSLGVGYEQYF. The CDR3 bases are TGTGCCAGCAGCTTAGGGGTGGGCTACGAGCAGTACTTC.